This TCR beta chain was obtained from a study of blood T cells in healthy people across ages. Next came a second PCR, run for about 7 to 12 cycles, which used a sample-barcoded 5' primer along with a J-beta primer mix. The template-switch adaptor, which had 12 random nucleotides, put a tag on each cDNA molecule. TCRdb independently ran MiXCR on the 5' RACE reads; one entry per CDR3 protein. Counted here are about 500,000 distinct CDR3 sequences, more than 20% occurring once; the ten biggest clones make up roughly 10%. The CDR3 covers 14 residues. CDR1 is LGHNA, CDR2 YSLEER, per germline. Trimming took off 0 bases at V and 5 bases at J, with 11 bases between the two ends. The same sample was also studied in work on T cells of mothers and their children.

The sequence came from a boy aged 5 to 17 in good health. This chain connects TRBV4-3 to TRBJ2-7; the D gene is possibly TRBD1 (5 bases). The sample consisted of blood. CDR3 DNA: TGCGCCAGCAGCCAAGACGGCAGGGTCAACGAGCAGTACTTC. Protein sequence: CASSQDGRVNEQYF.